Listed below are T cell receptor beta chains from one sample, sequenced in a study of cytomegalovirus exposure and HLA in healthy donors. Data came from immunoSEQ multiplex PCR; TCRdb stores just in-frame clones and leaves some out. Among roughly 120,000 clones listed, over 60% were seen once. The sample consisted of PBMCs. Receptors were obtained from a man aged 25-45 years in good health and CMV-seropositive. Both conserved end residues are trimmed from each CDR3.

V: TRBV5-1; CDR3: ASSLTIPTGLRTEAF
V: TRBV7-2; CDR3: ASSLLGGAPPTDTQY
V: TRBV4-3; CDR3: ASSFRTGDIEAF
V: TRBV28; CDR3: ASRDTTNYGYT
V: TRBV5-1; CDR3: ASSWGTGGNIQY
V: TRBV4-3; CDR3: ASSQAVLGGQDGYT
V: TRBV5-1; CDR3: ASSPGLAVNNEQF
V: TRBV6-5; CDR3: ASRPGLAGYNEQF
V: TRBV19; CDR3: ASSRLANTDTQY
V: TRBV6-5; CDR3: ASSYVAGSNQPQH
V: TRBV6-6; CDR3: ARGGKETQY
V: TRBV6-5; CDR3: ASSESWGRTAF
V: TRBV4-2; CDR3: ASSQESAGNVQPRH
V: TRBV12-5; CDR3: ASGLERGGTTDTQY
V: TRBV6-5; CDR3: ASSLTGGDTDTQY
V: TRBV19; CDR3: ASSLGTGGGNEKLF
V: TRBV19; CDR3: ASSTAGGPLGDEQF
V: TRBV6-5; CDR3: ASRTGGAGTGELF
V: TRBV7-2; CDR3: ASSLSRVNTEAF
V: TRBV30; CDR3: AWRGSGGNQPQH
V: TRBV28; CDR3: ASTTSRADTQY
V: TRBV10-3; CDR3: AIRLATGTGEQY
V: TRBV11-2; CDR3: ASRLGWWGGELF
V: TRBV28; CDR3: ASGSSTALEKLF
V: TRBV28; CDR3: ASGVPPGANVLT
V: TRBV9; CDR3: ASSPNPGTTNEKLF
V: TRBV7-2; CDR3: ASSTHPGTSYNEQF
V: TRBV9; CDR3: ASSGWGTGEETQY
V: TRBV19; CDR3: ASSNQGRNSPLH
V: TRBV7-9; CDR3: ASSPMQGYTEAF
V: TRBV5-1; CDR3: ASSLAGGAGEAF
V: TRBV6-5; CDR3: ASSYSNRVNEQF